Sequencing of this T cell receptor (beta chain) was carried out in a study of blood T cell repertoires in COVID-19. For the study at large: Nucleic acid was either cDNA or gDNA, and it came from T cells, B-cell-depleted T cells, or PBMCs.

The CDR3 contains 14 residues. With 2 bases clipped from V and 7 bases from J, the junction kept 3 bases outside the gene matches. Germline V lookup: CDR1 MNHNY, CDR2 SVGAGI (reference sequence). Some clones are missing from TCRdb's copy, which holds only in-frame ones; the method was immunoSEQ multiplex PCR. The table records 90,000 to 120,000 clones, about 90% of them present only once. The sequencing sample was made of peripheral blood. The chain carries TRBV6-6 and TRBJ1-5; TRBD1 matches 9 bases. The origin of this receptor is a middle-aged man with active or convalescent COVID-19. The CDR3 DNA is TGTGCCAGCAGTTACGGGACAGGGAACCAGCCCCAGCATTTT. Its protein is CASSYGTGNQPQHF.